These 19 T cell receptor beta chains share one sample of origin, sequenced in a study of T cell repertoires and HLA-DP antigens. HeLa cells expressing allogeneic DPB1 restimulated the roughly 15-day-expanded CD4+ cells for 20 to 30 h. Stimulation used HeLa cells expressing transduced HLA-DPA1/DPB1, HLA-DM, invariant chain and CD80. Assay used: immunoSEQ multiplex PCR; TCRdb lists only in-frame clones, some missing. The table lists approximately 1,300 clones, 70% of them singletons. Specimen: CD137- CD4+ T cells from cultured PBMCs. These receptors originate from a man between 60 and 75 years old in good health and CMV-seronegative.

Points on this clone: The junction and the germline gene differ at one end; a read error may be behind it. The V call is TRBV15, the J call TRBJ1-4, with TRBD1 as a possible D gene (6 bases). The CDR3 consists of 13 residues. CDR1 is LNHNV, CDR2 YYDKDF, per germline (reference sequence). CDR3: CATRRGPNEKLFF. DNA for the CDR3: TGTGCCACCCGCAGGGGACCTAATGAAAAACTGTTTTTT.

V is TRBV11-3 and J is TRBJ1-2, with 10 bases that match TRBD1. V shed 5 bases and J 6 bases; nucleotides not matched to a gene: 3. The CDR3 runs to 13 residues. From germline, CDR1 is SGHNT and CDR2 YENEEA. The CDR3, as DNA: TGTGCCAGCAGCAGCGACAGGGGGCATGGCTACACCTTC. Translation: CASSSDRGHGYTF. The whole variable domain, remainder taken from reference TRBV11-3 and TRBJ1-2, is EAGVVQSPRYKIIEKKQPVAFWCNPISGHNTLYWYLQNLGQGPELLIRYENEEAVDDSQLPKDRFSAERLKGVDSTLKIQPAELGDSAVYLCASSSDRGHGYTFGSGTRLTVV.

The chain links TRBV30 to TRBJ1-5; TRBD1 matches 7 bases. The CDR3 contains 15 residues. The V and J ends lost 0 bases and 4 bases, in that order; junction bases with no gene match: 6. Germline values: CDR1 GTSNPN, CDR2 SVGIG (reference sequence). CDR3 sequence: CAWSVRAGGNQPQHF. In nucleotides, the CDR3 is TGTGCCTGGAGTGTAAGGGCAGGGGGGAATCAGCCCCAGCATTTT.

The chain has TRBV5-5 and TRBJ1-4, with a tentative D call TRBD1 (5 bases). The CDR3 runs to 16 residues. Germline values: CDR1 SGHKS, CDR2 YYEKEE (reference sequence). Trimming pared 4 bases from V and 3 bases from J, leaving 16 bases between. For the CDR3, the DNA is TGTGCCAGCAGCATCCAAGCGGGACGGCCTAATGAAAAACTGTTTTTT. This gives the protein CASSIQAGRPNEKLFF.

This clone was found once. The genes are TRBV5-5 and TRBJ1-3, with 8 nucleotides matching TRBD1. The germline gives CDR1 SGHKS, CDR2 YYEKEE (reference sequence). V dropped 4 bases and J dropped 6; count of bases not matched to a gene: 6. This CDR3 spans 14 amino acids. The CDR3 nucleotides read TGTGCCAGCAGCGGACGGACAGGGATAAACACCATATATTTT. Amino acid sequence: CASSGRTGINTIYF.

V is TRBV2 and J is TRBJ2-3; 7 positions match TRBD1. There are 14 residues in the CDR3. CDR1 SNHLY and CDR2 FYNNEI come from the germline V gene. V was clipped by 10 bases and J by 2 bases; unmatched bases: 9. DNA for the CDR3: TGTGCCACGCGGACAGGAACTTTCACAGATACGCAGTATTTT. Amino acids: CATRTGTFTDTQYF.

The gene calls are TRBV5-1 and TRBJ1-2; 8 bases map to TRBD1. Germline loops: CDR1 SGHRS, CDR2 YFSETQ. J gave up 1 base and V 5 bases, and 13 bases lay outside the gene matches. The CDR3 loop spans 17 amino acids. The CDR3 nucleotides read TGCGCCAGCAGTTCCCAACCTGGACAGGGCCTTAACTATGGCTACACCTTC. Translating gives CASSSQPGQGLNYGYTF.

The chain is built from TRBV18 and TRBJ1-2; no clear D. Germline V gives CDR1 KGHSH, CDR2 LQKENI. Trimming cost V 0 bases and J 4 bases, with 15 bases left between them. The CDR3 spans 16 residues. CDR3 residues: CASSPPAGEGSYGYTF. In DNA form, the CDR3 reads TGTGCCAGCTCACCACCTGCTGGGGAAGGAAGCTATGGCTACACCTTC.

This clone has more than one count but fewer than ten. CDR3 region: CASSPGVRAYEQYF. The CDR3 DNA follows: TGCGCCAGCAGCCCAGGCGTCAGGGCCTACGAGCAGTACTTC. The rearrangement uses TRBV4-1 and TRBJ2-7; D is possibly TRBD1 (5 bases). The V gene's germline CDR1 is MGHRA and CDR2 YSYEKL. The CDR3 covers 14 residues. Between the trimmed V and J ends, which lost 4 bases and 2 bases, there was a span of 12 bases.

J is TRBJ2-5 and V is TRBV5-1; D is ambiguous. CDR3 length: 14 amino acids. Trimming pared 0 bases from V and 1 base from J, leaving 7 bases between. Germline V CDR1 and CDR2: SGHRS, YFSETQ. CDR3 nucleotide sequence: TGCGCCAGCAGCTTGGGTGCGGTCCAAGAGACCCAGTACTTC. This sequence encodes CASSLGAVQETQYF.

This chain uses TRBV2 with TRBJ2-1, with 10 bases identical to TRBD2. The trim removed 4 bases at V and 6 bases at J, leaving 12 bases unmatched. Per the germline V gene, CDR1 is SNHLY and CDR2 is FYNNEI. This CDR3 is built from 17 residues. CDR3 sequence: CASSATLPGLAFNEQFF. The CDR3 DNA sequence: TGTGCCAGCAGTGCTACCTTGCCGGGACTAGCGTTCAATGAGCAGTTCTTC.

The rearrangement links TRBV6-6 to TRBJ2-7; the D is unclear. V lost 4 bases to trimming and J lost 5 bases, with 18 bases between them. Germline assignment: CDR1 MNHNY and CDR2 SVGAGI (reference sequence). This CDR3 region has 15 residues. The CDR3 DNA follows: TGTGCCAGCAGTTTTGGGTCTCGCGTCGCAGACGAGCAGTACGTC. Translating it yields CASSFGSRVADEQYV.

CDR3 nucleotides: TGTGCCAGCAGGGAACCGGGACTCTTCAATCAGCCCCAGCATTTT. Translated: CASREPGLFNQPQHF. The chain employs TRBV2 and TRBJ1-5; D possibly corresponds to TRBD1 (5 bases). V lost 6 bases to trimming and J lost 3 bases, with 15 bases between them. CDR3 length: 15 residues. In germline, CDR1 is SNHLY, CDR2 FYNNEI.

By sample share, this clone is hyperexpanded. V gene TRBV6-4 combines with J gene TRBJ1-5; 7 nucleotides match TRBD1. This CDR3 has 17 amino acids. The J segment lost 5 bases and the V segment lost 6 bases, leaving 16 bases of the junction unmatched. The germline V gene has CDR1 MRHNA and CDR2 SNTAGT. CDR3 sequence: CASSIGTDPIRHQPQHF. As DNA, the CDR3 is TGTGCCAGCAGCATCGGGACAGACCCTATTAGACATCAGCCCCAGCATTTT.

The chain combines TRBV6-8 with TRBJ1-4, with D possibly being TRBD1 (5 bases). V lost 5 bases, J lost 7 bases, and 14 bases lay in between. The CDR3 runs to 14 residues. CDR1 is MNHGY and CDR2 is SAAAGT in the germline V gene. The CDR3 protein is CASSRDSWAEKLFF. CDR3 coding DNA: TGTGCCAGCAGTCGCGACAGTTGGGCTGAAAAACTGTTTTTT.

Only one count was recorded for this clone. The V gene is TRBV5-6, the J gene TRBJ1-2, with a weak D call TRBD1 (5 bases). The CDR3 spans 14 residues. V shed 3 bases and J shed 7 bases, with 16 bases lying between them. In germline, CDR1 is SGHDT, CDR2 YYEEEE. The CDR3 DNA is TGTGCCAGCAGCTCATATCCCCCAGGGCTTGGCTACACCTTC. Protein: CASSSYPPGLGYTF.

Turning to this clone: The junction does not match germline at one end; this may be a read error. The chain carries TRBV5-3 and TRBJ1-6; D remains unclear. TRBV5-3 is reported as an ORF; its role is uncertain. The CDR3 covers 14 residues. The chain's CDR3 is CASSLSSEGSPLHF. In DNA, the CDR3 is TGTGCCAGCAGCTTATCCAGTGAAGGCTCACCCCTCCACTTT.

The rearrangement joins TRBV6-6 to TRBJ2-7; the match to TRBD2 covers 14 bases. Germline loops: CDR1 MNHNY, CDR2 SVGAGI (reference sequence). The CDR3 is 16 amino acids. Trimming cost V 5 bases and J 3 bases; bases outside gene matches: 6. CDR3 amino acids: CASSQQGTSGSYEQYV. For the CDR3, the DNA is TGTGCCAGCAGTCAACAGGGGACTAGCGGGAGCTACGAGCAGTACGTC.

The V gene is TRBV7-7, the J gene TRBJ2-2, with TRBD1 matching over 8 bases. CDR3 length: 17 amino acids. The J segment lost 3 bases and the V segment lost 5 bases, leaving 11 bases of the junction unmatched. Germline V gene lookup returns CDR1 SSHAT and CDR2 FNYEAQ (reference sequence). The CDR3 reads CASSQNRGSVDTGELFF. The CDR3 coding sequence is TGTGCCAGCAGCCAGAACAGGGGGTCAGTCGACACCGGGGAGCTGTTTTTT.